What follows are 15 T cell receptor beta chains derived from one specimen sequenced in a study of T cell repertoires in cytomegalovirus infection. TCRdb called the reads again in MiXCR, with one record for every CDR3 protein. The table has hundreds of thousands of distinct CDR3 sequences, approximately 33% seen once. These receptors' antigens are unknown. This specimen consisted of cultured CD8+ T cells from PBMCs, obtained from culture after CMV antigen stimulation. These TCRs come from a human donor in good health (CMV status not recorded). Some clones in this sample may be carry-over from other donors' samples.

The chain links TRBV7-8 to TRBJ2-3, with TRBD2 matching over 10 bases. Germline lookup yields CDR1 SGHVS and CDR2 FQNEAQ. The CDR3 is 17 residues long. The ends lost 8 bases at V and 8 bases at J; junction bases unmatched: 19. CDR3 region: CASFQSGGLAGVVTQYF. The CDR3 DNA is TGTGCCAGCTTTCAATCTGGGGGGCTAGCGGGGGTGGTTACGCAGTATTTT.

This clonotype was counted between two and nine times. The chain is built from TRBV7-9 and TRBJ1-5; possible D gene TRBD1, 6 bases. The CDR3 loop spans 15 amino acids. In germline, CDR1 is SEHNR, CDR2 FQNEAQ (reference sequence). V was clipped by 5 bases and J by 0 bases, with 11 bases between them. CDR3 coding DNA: TGTGCCAGCAGCCGGGACATGTATAGCAATCAGCCCCAGCATTTT. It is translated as CASSRDMYSNQPQHF.

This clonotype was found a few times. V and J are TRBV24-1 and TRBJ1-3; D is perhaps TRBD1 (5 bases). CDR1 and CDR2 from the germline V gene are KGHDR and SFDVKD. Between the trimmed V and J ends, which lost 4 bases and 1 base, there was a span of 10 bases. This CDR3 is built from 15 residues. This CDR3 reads CATSDPGPSGNTIYF. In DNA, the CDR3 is TGTGCCACCAGTGACCCAGGGCCGTCTGGAAACACCATATATTTT.

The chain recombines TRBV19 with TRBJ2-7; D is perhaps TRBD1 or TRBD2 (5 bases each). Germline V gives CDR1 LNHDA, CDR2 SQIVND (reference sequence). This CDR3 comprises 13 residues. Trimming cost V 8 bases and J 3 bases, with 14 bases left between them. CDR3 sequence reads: CASRGRSGYEQYF. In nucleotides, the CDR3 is TGTGCCAGTCGGGGCCGCAGCGGCTACGAGCAGTACTTC. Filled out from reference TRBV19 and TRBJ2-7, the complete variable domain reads DGGITQSPKYLFRKEGQNVTLSCEQNLNHDAMYWYRQDPGQGLRLIYYSQIVNDFQKGDIAEGYSVSREKKESFPLTVTSAQKNPTAFYLCASRGRSGYEQYFGPGTRLTVT.

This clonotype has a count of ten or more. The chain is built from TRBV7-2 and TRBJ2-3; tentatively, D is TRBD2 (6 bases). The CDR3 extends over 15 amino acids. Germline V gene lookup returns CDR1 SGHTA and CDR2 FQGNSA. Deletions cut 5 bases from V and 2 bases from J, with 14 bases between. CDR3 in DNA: TGTGCCAGCAGCCCCTGGACTACCGCCACAGATACGCAGTATTTT. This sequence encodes CASSPWTTATDTQYF.

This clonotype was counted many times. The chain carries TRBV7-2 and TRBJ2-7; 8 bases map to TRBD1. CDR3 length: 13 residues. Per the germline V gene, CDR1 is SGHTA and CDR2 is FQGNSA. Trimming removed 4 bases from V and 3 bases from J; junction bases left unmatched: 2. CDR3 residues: CASSSGQVYEQYV. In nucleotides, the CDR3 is TGTGCCAGCAGCTCGGGACAGGTCTACGAGCAGTACGTC.

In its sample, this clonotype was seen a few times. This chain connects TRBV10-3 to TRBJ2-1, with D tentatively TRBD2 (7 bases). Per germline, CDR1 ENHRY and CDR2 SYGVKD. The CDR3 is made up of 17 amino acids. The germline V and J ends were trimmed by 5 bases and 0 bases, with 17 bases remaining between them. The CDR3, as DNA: TGTGCCATCAGTCTTAAAGGGGAGGGGGGCTCCTACAATGAGCAGTTCTTC. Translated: CAISLKGEGGSYNEQFF.

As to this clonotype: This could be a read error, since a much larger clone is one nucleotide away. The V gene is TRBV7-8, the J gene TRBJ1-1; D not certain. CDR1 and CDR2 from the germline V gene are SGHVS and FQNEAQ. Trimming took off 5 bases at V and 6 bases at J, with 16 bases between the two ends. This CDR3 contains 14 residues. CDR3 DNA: TGTGCCAGCAGCCCGCTCGAGAGTGTACCTGAAGCTTTCTTT. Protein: CASSPLESVPEAFF.

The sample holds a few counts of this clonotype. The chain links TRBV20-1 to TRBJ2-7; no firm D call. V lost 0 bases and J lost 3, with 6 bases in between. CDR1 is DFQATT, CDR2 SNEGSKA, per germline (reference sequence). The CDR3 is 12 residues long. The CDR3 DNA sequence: TGCAGTGCTAGAGAAACCCTCTACGAGCAGTACTTC. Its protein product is CSARETLYEQYF.

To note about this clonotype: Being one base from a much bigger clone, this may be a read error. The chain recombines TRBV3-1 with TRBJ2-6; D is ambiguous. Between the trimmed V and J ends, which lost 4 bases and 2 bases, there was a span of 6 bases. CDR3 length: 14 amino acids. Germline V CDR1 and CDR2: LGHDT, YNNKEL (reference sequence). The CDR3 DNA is TGTGCCAGCAGCCCCGAGCCTGGGGCCAACGTCCTGACTTTC. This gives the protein CASSPEPGANVLTF.

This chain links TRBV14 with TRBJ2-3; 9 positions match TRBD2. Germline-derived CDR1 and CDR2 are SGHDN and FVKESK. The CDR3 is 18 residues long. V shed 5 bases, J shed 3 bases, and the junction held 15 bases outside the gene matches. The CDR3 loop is CASSSEEASGDLTDTQYF. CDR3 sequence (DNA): TGTGCCAGCAGCTCCGAGGAGGCTAGCGGGGATCTGACAGATACGCAGTATTTT. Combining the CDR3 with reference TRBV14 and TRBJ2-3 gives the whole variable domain EAGVTQFPSHSVIEKGQTVTLRCDPISGHDNLYWYRRVMGKEIKFLLHFVKESKQDESGMPNNRFLAERTGGTYSTLKVQPAELEDSGVYFCASSSEEASGDLTDTQYFGPGTRLTVL.

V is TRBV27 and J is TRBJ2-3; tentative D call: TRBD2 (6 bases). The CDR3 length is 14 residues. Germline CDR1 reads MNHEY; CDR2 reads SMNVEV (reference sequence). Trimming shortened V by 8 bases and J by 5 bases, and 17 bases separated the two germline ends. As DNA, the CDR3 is TGTGCCAGCGGGCAGGACTATTTAGGAGATACGCAGTATTTT. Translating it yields CASGQDYLGDTQYF.

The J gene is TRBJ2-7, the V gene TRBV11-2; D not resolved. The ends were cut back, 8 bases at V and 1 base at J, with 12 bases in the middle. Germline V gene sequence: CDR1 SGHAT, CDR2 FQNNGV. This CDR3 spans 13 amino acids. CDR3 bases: TGTGCCAGCGGGCCACCTTCATCCTACGAGCAGTACTTC. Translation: CASGPPSSYEQYF.

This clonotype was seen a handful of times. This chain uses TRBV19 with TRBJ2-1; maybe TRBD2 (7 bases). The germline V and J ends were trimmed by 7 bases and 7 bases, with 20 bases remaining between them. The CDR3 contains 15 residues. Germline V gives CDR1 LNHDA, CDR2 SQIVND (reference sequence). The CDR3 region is CASNVRGAIVNEQFF. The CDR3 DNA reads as TGTGCCAGTAATGTTCGGGGGGCAATCGTTAATGAGCAGTTCTTC.

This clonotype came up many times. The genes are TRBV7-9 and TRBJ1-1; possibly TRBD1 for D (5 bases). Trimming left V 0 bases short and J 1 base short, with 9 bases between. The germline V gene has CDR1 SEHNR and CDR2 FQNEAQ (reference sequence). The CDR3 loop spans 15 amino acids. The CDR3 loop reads CASSLAVTANTEAFF. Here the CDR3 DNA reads TGTGCCAGCAGCTTAGCAGTGACAGCGAACACTGAAGCTTTCTTT.